A selection of T cell receptor beta chains follows, all from one sample in a study of blood T cells in healthy people across ages. TCRdb independently ran MiXCR on the 5' RACE reads; one entry per CDR3 protein. This table has roughly 700,000 distinct CDR3 sequences, around a quarter appearing once. The sample was also linked to a second study, of T cells of mothers and their children.

Sequencing was performed on blood. The origin of the receptors is a boy younger than 18 in good health. Both conserved end residues are part of each CDR3. The D gene is left open where the match is weak. Clone size appears in some rows only: once, few, many, or a class for an expanded clone.

>TRBD1|TRBJ1-4|.|TRBV10-3
TGTGCCATCAGTTCTCCGGACAGGGGGAATGAAAAACTGTTTTTT
CAISSPDRGNEKLFF
>.|TRBJ1-1|.|TRBV6-5
TGTGCCAGCAGAAGCGACAGAAGGACTGAAGCTTTCTTT
CASRSDRRTEAFF
>.|TRBJ2-5|.|TRBV13
TGTGCCAGCAGCTCGACCGGGGAAAAAGAGACCCAGTACTTC
CASSSTGEKETQYF
>TRBD1|TRBJ1-2|.|TRBV29-1
TGCAGCGTTGAAGAAGACAGGGCCTTCGGCTACACCTTC
CSVEEDRAFGYTF
>.|TRBJ2-5|many|TRBV28
TGTGCCAGCAGTCAAACAGGCCGGGGAGAGACCCAGTACTTC
CASSQTGRGETQYF
>.|TRBJ1-1|.|TRBV5-1
TGCGCCAGCAGCGATCTAGGGGAAGGTGGTACTGAAGCTTTCTTT
CASSDLGEGGTEAFF
>.|TRBJ2-3|.|TRBV9
TGTGCCAGCAGCGTACCGGGAGATACGCAGTATTTT
CASSVPGDTQYF
>.|TRBJ2-7|few|TRBV29-1
TGCAGCGTTGAAGAGGGTACCGGGACCCAATACGAGCAGTACTTC
CSVEEGTGTQYEQYF
>TRBD1|TRBJ2-7|.|TRBV7-6
TGCGCCAGCAGCTTGGGGACAGGGCACTACGAGCAGTACTTC
CASSLGTGHYEQYF
>.|TRBJ1-4|.|TRBV20-1
TGCAGTGCTAGAGGGGAAGGGAGGCGGGAAAAACTGTTTTTT
CSARGEGRREKLFF
>.|TRBJ2-5|.|TRBV5-1
TGCGCCAGCAGCTTAAACGGGGCCACACAAGAGACCCAGTACTTC
CASSLNGATQETQYF
>.|TRBJ2-1|.|TRBV2
TGTGCCAGCACCCAACGGATGGTCTACAATGAGCAGTTCTTC
CASTQRMVYNEQFF
>.|TRBJ2-1|.|TRBV28
TGTGCCAGCAGTTTATTTTTAAGGACTGCCTCCTCCTACAATGAGCAGTTCTTC
CASSLFLRTASSYNEQFF
>.|TRBJ2-7|.|TRBV13
TGTGCCAGCAGCTTATGGGGGTCGCCCTACGAGCAGTACTTC
CASSLWGSPYEQYF
>.|TRBJ2-6|.|TRBV5-1
TGCGCCAGCAGCGCGGACCTTTCTGGGGCCAACGTCCTGACTTTC
CASSADLSGANVLTF
>TRBD2|TRBJ2-5|.|TRBV28
TGTGCCAGCAGTGGTATAGCGGGAGAATATGAGACCCAGTACTTC
CASSGIAGEYETQYF
>.|TRBJ1-1|.|TRBV5-6
TGTGCCAGCAGCTTGTTGGCAGGGTTTCAAGTGGGGACTGAAGCTTTCTTT
CASSLLAGFQVGTEAFF
>.|TRBJ1-2|.|TRBV2
TGTGCCAGCAGTGAAGCGGCTTATGGCTACACCTTC
CASSEAAYGYTF
>.|TRBJ2-1|few|TRBV6-5
TGTGCCAGCAGTTACGGGGGAGAGGGCTCCTACGATGAGCAGTTCTTC
CASSYGGEGSYDEQFF
>TRBD1|TRBJ2-7|once|TRBV27
TGTGCCAGCACTTCGACAGGGGGAATTCTGGGCGGGGACGAGCAGTACTTC
CASTSTGGILGGDEQYF
>TRBD2|TRBJ2-5|.|TRBV3-1
TGTGCCAGCAGCCCTAGCGGGGAGGGACCAGAGACCCAGTACTTC
CASSPSGEGPETQYF
>.|TRBJ1-2|few|TRBV6-6
TGTGCCAGCAGTTACGGCCCTTGGGACTATGGCTACACCTTC
CASSYGPWDYGYTF
>.|TRBJ2-5|few|TRBV4-2
TGTGCCAGCAGCCAGAGCACCAGGGTAGGGGAGACCCAGTACTTC
CASSQSTRVGETQYF
>.|TRBJ1-1|few|TRBV2
TGTGCCAGCAGTGAAGCGCGGGGACCCCCGGGAGCTTTCTTT
CASSEARGPPGAFF
>TRBD2|TRBJ2-1|few|TRBV7-7
TGTGCTAGCAGCTTAGCAGCTAGCGGGAGAGGTTCTGAGCAGTTCTTC
CASSLAASGRGSEQFF
>TRBD1|TRBJ2-7|.|TRBV12-3/TRBV12-4
TGTGCCAGCCTCGAGGGACAGGGGTCCTACGAGCAGTACTTC
CASLEGQGSYEQYF
>.|TRBJ2-3|.|TRBV12-3/TRBV12-4
TGTGCCAGCAGTTTACTACTGAACACAGATACGCAGTATTTT
CASSLLLNTDTQYF
>.|TRBJ2-1|few|TRBV11-2
TGTGCCAGCAGCTTAGGGCAGGTCACCTACAATGAGCAGTTCTTC
CASSLGQVTYNEQFF
>.|TRBJ2-5|.|TRBV12-3/TRBV12-4
TGTGCCAGCAGTTTATTACCAGAGACCCAGTACTTC
CASSLLPETQYF
>.|TRBJ2-5|.|TRBV9
TGTGCCAGCAGCGTAGCGGCTAGCGATGAGCAGTACTTC
CASSVAASDEQYF
>TRBD2|TRBJ2-5|few|TRBV9
TGTGCCAGCAGCGCCACCGGGGGGAATGAAGAGACCCAGTACTTC
CASSATGGNEETQYF
>TRBD2|TRBJ2-5|.|TRBV20-1
TGCAGTGCTTTGACCTCGGGACTAGCCCTGGGGGAGCAGTACTTC
CSALTSGLALGEQYF
>.|TRBJ2-7|.|TRBV7-3
TGTGCCAGCAGCTCCACCATCCTCACCTACGAGCAGTACTTC
CASSSTILTYEQYF
>TRBD2|TRBJ2-3|.|TRBV4-2
TGTGCCAGCAGCCAAGAGGGGACTAGGAAGAGCACAGATACGCAGTATTTT
CASSQEGTRKSTDTQYF
>.|TRBJ2-1|few|TRBV29-1
TGCAGCGTTCTCTTCCTAGCGAACAATGAGCAGTTCTTC
CSVLFLANNEQFF
>TRBD2|TRBJ2-3|.|TRBV29-1
TGCAGCGTTGAACTAGCGGGAACACCAGATACGCAGTATTTT
CSVELAGTPDTQYF
>TRBD1|TRBJ2-5|.|TRBV24-1
TGTGCCACCAGTGATAGACAGGGTCAAGAGACCCAGTACTTC
CATSDRQGQETQYF
>.|TRBJ2-1|few|TRBV12-3/TRBV12-4
TGTGCCAGCAGTTATGCAGGCTCAACCTACAATGAGCAGTTCTTC
CASSYAGSTYNEQFF
>TRBD1|TRBJ2-7|once|TRBV12-3/TRBV12-4
TGTGCCAGCAGTCGACGGACAGGGGCCTCCCCCTACGAGCAGTACTTC
CASSRRTGASPYEQYF
>.|TRBJ2-3|.|TRBV28
TGTGCCAGCAGTTTAGGTATATCGGCAGGGGGCACAGATACGCAGTATTTT
CASSLGISAGGTDTQYF
>.|TRBJ2-1|.|TRBV5-1
TGCGCCAGCAGCTTGACAGGGAGGGAAAGGAATGAGCAGTTCTTC
CASSLTGRERNEQFF
>TRBD2|TRBJ2-1|few|TRBV7-3
TGTGCCAGCAGCCTGGGGACTAGCGGGGGGGAGGAGCAGTTCTTC
CASSLGTSGGEEQFF
>.|TRBJ2-5|.|TRBV7-9
TGTGCCAGCAGCCCCTCCTATGACAGGGAGGGTTCGTGGGAGACCCAGTACTTC
CASSPSYDREGSWETQYF
>.|TRBJ2-7|.|TRBV5-1
TGCGCCAGCAGCTTGGACGGGGGACCCTACGAGCAGTACTTC
CASSLDGGPYEQYF
>TRBD1|TRBJ1-2|few|TRBV19
TGTGCCAGTAGCCTGACAGGGGTTTCTGGCTACACCTTC
CASSLTGVSGYTF
>TRBD1|TRBJ2-5|.|TRBV7-3
TGTGCCAGCAGCTTAACCGCCGGGACAGGGGTAGAGACCCAGTACTTC
CASSLTAGTGVETQYF
>.|TRBJ2-5|few|TRBV27
TGTGCCAGCAGTAAAGGGACAATGCAGACCCAGTACTTC
CASSKGTMQTQYF
>.|TRBJ1-2|few|TRBV2
TGTGCCAGCAGAATACAGGATAACTATGGCTACACCTTC
CASRIQDNYGYTF
>.|TRBJ2-1|few|TRBV6-6
TGTGCCAGCAGTTACCCCAGGGGTGGGAGTAACGATGAGCAGTTCTTC
CASSYPRGGSNDEQFF
>TRBD2|TRBJ2-1|many|TRBV7-2
TGTGCCAGCAGCAATGCGGGACTAGCGGGGTACAATGAGCAGTTCTTC
CASSNAGLAGYNEQFF
>.|TRBJ1-1|.|TRBV29-1
TGCAGCGTTGAAAAGGGGGGGAACACCGAAGCTTTCTTT
CSVEKGGNTEAFF
>TRBD1|TRBJ2-5|.|TRBV28
TGTGCCAGCAGTGCAGCCACAGGGGGCCGAGAGACCCAGTACTTC
CASSAATGGRETQYF
>TRBD1|TRBJ1-4|few|TRBV27
TGTGCCAGCAGCTGGACAGGGGCAAGAGAAAAACTGTTTTTT
CASSWTGAREKLFF